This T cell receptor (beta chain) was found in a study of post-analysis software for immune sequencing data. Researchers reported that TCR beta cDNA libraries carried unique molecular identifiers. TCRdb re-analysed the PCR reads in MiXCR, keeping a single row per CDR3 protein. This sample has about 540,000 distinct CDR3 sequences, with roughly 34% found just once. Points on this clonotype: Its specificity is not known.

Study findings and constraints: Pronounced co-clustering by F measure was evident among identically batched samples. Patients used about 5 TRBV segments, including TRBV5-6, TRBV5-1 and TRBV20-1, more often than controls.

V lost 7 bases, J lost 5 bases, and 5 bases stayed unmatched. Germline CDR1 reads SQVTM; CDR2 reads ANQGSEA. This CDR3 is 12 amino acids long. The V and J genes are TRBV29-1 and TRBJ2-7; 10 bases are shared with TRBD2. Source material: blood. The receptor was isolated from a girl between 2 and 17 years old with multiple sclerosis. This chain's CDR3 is CSGAGGYDEQYF. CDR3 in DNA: TGCAGCGGAGCGGGGGGGTACGACGAGCAGTACTTC.